These 13 T cell receptor beta chains originate from one sample sequenced in a study of blood T cell repertoires in COVID-19. The repertoire was sequenced with immunoSEQ multiplex PCR; TCRdb's copy has only in-frame clones and lacks some. The sample has under 80,000 clones, around 85% seen once. The sequencing sample was made of peripheral blood. These receptors all come from a man aged 80 or over in a cohort sampled during active COVID-19.

J is TRBJ1-2 and V is TRBV19; tentative D call: TRBD1 (6 bases). The V end lost 7 bases, the J end lost 0 bases, and 12 bases lay between the germline ends. CDR1 and CDR2 from the germline V gene are LNHDA and SQIVND (reference sequence). This CDR3 spans 14 amino acids. The CDR3 here is CASTLGQTNYGYTF. The CDR3 nucleotides are TGTGCCAGTACTCTGGGACAAACTAACTATGGCTACACCTTC.

The chain is built from TRBV5-1 and TRBJ2-1, with 12 bases aligning to TRBD2. With V trimmed by 0 bases and J by 11 bases, 15 bases remained unmatched. The CDR3 is made up of 18 amino acids. Looked up from germline, CDR1 is SGHRS and CDR2 is YFSETQ. In DNA form, the CDR3 reads TGCGCCAGCAGCTTGGAGGGCCTGACTAGCGGGGGCCCAAGTAAGCAGTTCTTC. Translation: CASSLEGLTSGGPSKQFF. The entire variable domain, with the rest obtained from reference TRBV5-1 and TRBJ2-1, is as follows: KAGVTQTPRYLIKTRGQQVTLSCSPISGHRSVSWYQQTPGQGLQFLFEYFSETQRNKGNFPGRFSGRQFSNSRSEMNVSTLELGDSALYLCASSLEGLTSGGPSKQFFGPGTRLTVL.

The rearrangement uses TRBV3-1 (or the pseudogene TRBV3-2) and TRBJ2-7; maybe TRBD1 (6 bases). The CDR3 is 14 amino acids. The germline gives CDR1 LGHDT, CDR2 YNNKEL (reference sequence). Trimming cost V 3 bases and J 2 bases, with 11 bases left between them. The CDR3 DNA reads TGTGCCAGCAGCCACAGAGGACAGACCTACGAGCAGTACTTC. It encodes CASSHRGQTYEQYF.

This chain links TRBV5-1 with TRBJ1-1; D is ambiguous. CDR3 length equals 16 residues. V lost 4 bases and J lost 8, with 24 bases in between. Per germline, CDR1 SGHRS and CDR2 YFSETQ. The CDR3 spells CASSLDLPVGGMEAFF. CDR3 in DNA: TGCGCCAGCAGCCTCGACCTACCAGTCGGAGGCATGGAAGCTTTCTTT.

The chain links TRBV7-3 to TRBJ2-5, with TRBD2 identical over 7 bases. Germline lookup yields CDR1 SGHTA and CDR2 FQGTGA. With V trimmed by 5 bases and J by 5 bases, 5 bases remained unmatched. The CDR3 is 13 residues long. CDR3 DNA: TGTGCCAGCAGCAGCAGCGGGGTCGAGACCCAGTACTTC. Translating it yields CASSSSGVETQYF.

This chain connects TRBV18 to TRBJ2-7, with 10 positions matching TRBD1. The CDR3 has 15 residues. Germline CDR1 and CDR2: KGHSH and LQKENI. V was pared by 5 bases and J by 2 bases, with 6 bases of the junction left unmatched. The CDR3 nucleotides are TGTGCCAGCTCAACGGGACAGGGGACCCCCTACGAGCAGTACTTC. The encoded protein is CASSTGQGTPYEQYF.

The chain links TRBV7-2 to TRBJ2-1; 8 bases are a match to TRBD2. This CDR3 is 17 amino acids long. V trimming: 6 bases; J trimming: 7 bases; junction bases outside the gene matches: 17. Germline values: CDR1 SGHTA, CDR2 FQGNSA. For the CDR3, the DNA is TGTGCCAGCAGGCCCCGAAGGGCCGGGGGGGCTCGGAATGAGCAGTTCTTC. Protein sequence: CASRPRRAGGARNEQFF.

This rearrangement joins TRBV5-4 to TRBJ1-6; D not certain. CDR3 length: 15 amino acids. The V and J ends lost 0 bases and 7 bases respectively, with 11 bases between them. The germline V gene encodes CDR1 SGHNT and CDR2 YYREEE (reference sequence). The CDR3 DNA follows: TGTGCCAGCAGCTTGGCACTACCGGGGAATTCACCCCTCCACTTT. It encodes CASSLALPGNSPLHF.

The chain has TRBV3-1 (or the pseudogene TRBV3-2) and TRBJ2-6; 7 bases map to TRBD1. V shed 2 bases and J 2 bases; nucleotides not matched to a gene: 0. This CDR3 spans 15 amino acids. Germline loops: CDR1 LGHDT, CDR2 YNNKEL (reference sequence). The CDR3 DNA follows: TGTGCCAGCAGCCAACAGGGGGCTGGGGCCAACGTCCTGACTTTC. It specifies CASSQQGAGANVLTF.

The rearrangement uses TRBV7-9 and TRBJ1-3, with D hard to call. Trimming shortened V by 1 base and J by 9 bases, and 10 bases separated the two germline ends. The CDR3 covers 13 residues. Germline V gene data show CDR1 as SEHNR and CDR2 as FQNEAQ (reference sequence). The chain's CDR3 is CASSLDVSGTIYF. The DNA for the CDR3 is TGTGCCAGCAGCTTAGATGTGTCGGGCACCATATATTTT.

The chain combines TRBV19 with TRBJ1-5, with TRBD1 as a possible D gene (5 bases). CDR1 is LNHDA and CDR2 is SQIVND in the germline V gene (reference sequence). Trimming left V 0 bases short and J 7 bases short, with 16 bases between. The CDR3 has 16 residues. CDR3 loop: CASSIERLGGSQPQHF. The CDR3 DNA follows: TGTGCCAGTAGTATAGAGAGGTTGGGGGGAAGCCAGCCCCAGCATTTT. Complete variable domain (other parts from reference TRBV19 and TRBJ1-5): DGGITQSPKYLFRKEGQNVTLSCEQNLNHDAMYWYRQDPGQGLRLIYYSQIVNDFQKGDIAEGYSVSREKKESFPLTVTSAQKNPTAFYLCASSIERLGGSQPQHFGDGTRLSIL.

The chain is built from TRBV5-1 and TRBJ2-1; TRBD2 matches 8 bases. Germline CDR1 reads SGHRS; CDR2 reads YFSETQ. The CDR3 runs to 14 residues. With V trimmed by 1 base and J by 8 bases, 5 bases remained unmatched. The CDR3 DNA sequence: TGCGCCAGCAGCTTGCCGGCGGGGGGCGATGAGCAGTTCTTC. Protein product: CASSLPAGGDEQFF.

The chain combines TRBV21-1 with TRBJ1-5; the table's D call of TRBD1 was not tested on the DNA. TRBV21-1 is marked as a pseudogene. The CDR3 runs 16 residues. This CDR3 is CASSKALRGNGQPQHF. CDR3 sequence (DNA): TGTGCCAGCAGCAAAGCGTTAAGGGGTAACGGGCAGCCCCAGCATTTT.